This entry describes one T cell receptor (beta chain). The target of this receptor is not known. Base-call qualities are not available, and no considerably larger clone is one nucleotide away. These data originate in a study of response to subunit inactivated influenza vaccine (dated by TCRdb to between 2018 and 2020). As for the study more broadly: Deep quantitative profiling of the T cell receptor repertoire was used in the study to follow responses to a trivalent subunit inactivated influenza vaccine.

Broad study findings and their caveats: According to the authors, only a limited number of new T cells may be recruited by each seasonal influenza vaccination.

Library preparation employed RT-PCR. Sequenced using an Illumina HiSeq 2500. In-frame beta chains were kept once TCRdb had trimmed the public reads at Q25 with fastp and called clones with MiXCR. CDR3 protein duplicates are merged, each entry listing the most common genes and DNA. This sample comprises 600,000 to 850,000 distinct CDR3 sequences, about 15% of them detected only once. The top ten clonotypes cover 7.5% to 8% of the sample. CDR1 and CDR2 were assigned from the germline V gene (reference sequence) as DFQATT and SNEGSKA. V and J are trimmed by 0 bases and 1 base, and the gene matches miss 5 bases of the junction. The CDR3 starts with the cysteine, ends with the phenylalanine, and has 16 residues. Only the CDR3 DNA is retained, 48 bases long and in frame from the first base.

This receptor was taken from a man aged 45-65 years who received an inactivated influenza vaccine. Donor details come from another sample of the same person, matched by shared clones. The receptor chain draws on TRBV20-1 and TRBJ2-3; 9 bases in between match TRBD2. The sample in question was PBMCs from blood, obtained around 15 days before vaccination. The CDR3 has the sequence CSARDQAGGGTDTQYF. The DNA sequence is TGCAGTGCTAGAGATCAGGCGGGAGGGGGCACAGATACGCAGTATTTT.